The present T cell receptor beta chain was sequenced within a study of blood T cell repertoires in COVID-19. Background on the study: Nucleic acid was either cDNA or gDNA, and it came from T cells, B-cell-depleted T cells, or PBMCs.

Sequenced by immunoSEQ multiplex PCR; TCRdb stores in-frame clones only, minus some. The repertoire holds 250,000 to 350,000 clones, with 85% to 90% as singletons. V was pared by 6 bases and J by 2 bases, with 14 bases between. In germline, CDR1 is KGHSH, CDR2 LQKENI. This CDR3 is 14 amino acids long. This chain links TRBV18 with TRBJ2-7; D is possibly TRBD1 (6 bases). The receptor comes from a young woman with acute COVID-19. The sample taken for sequencing was PBMCs or T cells enriched from blood (not recorded which). This CDR3 is CASSTYTGPYEQYF. In DNA, the CDR3 is TGTGCCAGCTCGACGTACACAGGGCCCTACGAGCAGTACTTC.